A single T cell receptor beta chain is shown here with its context. The antigen remains undetermined. Within the sample, other DNA sequences also encode this same CDR3. This record belongs to a study of cytomegalovirus exposure and HLA in healthy donors. Study findings and constraints: In vitro data verified a few CMV-associated chains as specific for CMV antigens.

Use of 60 Vbeta and 13 Jbeta primers characterized the PCR. Clones were sequenced by immunoSEQ multiplex PCR, and TCRdb holds only the in-frame ones, with some missing. The sample includes about 120,000 clones, around a tenth of them seen just once. Germline loops: CDR1 MNHEY, CDR2 SVGAGI. The CDR3 is 14 amino acids. V gave up 2 bases and J gave up 2 bases, with 9 bases separating them. The origin of this receptor is a man aged 25 to 40 in good health and CMV-seronegative. Sequencing was done on a sample of PBMCs. The V gene is TRBV6-5, the J gene TRBJ1-1, with D perhaps matching TRBD1 (5 bases). The CDR3 loop is CASSYGQGNTEAFF. CDR3 coding DNA: TGTGCCAGCAGTTACGGTCAGGGAAACACTGAAGCTTTCTTT.